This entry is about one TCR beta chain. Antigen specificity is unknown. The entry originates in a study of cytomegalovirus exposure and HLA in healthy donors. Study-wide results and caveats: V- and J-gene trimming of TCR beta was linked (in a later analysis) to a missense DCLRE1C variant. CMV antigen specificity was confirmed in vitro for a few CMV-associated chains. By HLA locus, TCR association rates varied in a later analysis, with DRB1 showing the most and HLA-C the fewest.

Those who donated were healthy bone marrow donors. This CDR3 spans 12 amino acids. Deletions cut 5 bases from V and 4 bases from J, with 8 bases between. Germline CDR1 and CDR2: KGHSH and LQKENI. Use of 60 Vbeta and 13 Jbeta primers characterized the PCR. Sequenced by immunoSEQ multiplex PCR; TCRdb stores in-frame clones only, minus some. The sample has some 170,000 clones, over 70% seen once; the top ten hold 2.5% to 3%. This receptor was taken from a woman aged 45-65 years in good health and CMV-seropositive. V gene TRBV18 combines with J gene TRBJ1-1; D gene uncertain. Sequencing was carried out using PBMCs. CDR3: CASSSQLTEAFF. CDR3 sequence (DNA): TGTGCCAGCTCATCACAGCTCACTGAAGCTTTCTTT.